This T cell receptor beta chain was recovered during a study of blood T cell repertoires in COVID-19. Study information: Acute and convalescent COVID-19 samples came from the United States, Italy and Spain. PBMCs, B-cell-depleted T cells, or T cells were the source of the cDNA or gDNA that made up the material.

Per the original methods: How many nucleated cells were present was estimated from reference gene primer amplification. Profiling relied on immunoSEQ multiplex PCR, and the TCRdb table lists in-frame clones only, not all of them. From that table come the V and J calls and clone size; the DNA was used to work out D and trimming. The table lists 50,000 to 75,000 clones, roughly nine tenths of them singletons. The germline gives CDR1 LGHDT, CDR2 YNNKEL (reference sequence). This CDR3 comprises 16 residues. V lost 0 bases, J lost 0 bases, and 11 bases lay in between. Sequenced: peripheral blood. The TCR sequence derives from a man older than 75 in a cohort sampled during active COVID-19. The chain carries TRBV3-1 (or the pseudogene TRBV3-2) and TRBJ1-2, with D hard to call. CDR3 DNA: TGTGCCAGCAGCCAAGAATCGAGGGTAACTAACTATGGCTACACCTTC. Protein product: CASSQESRVTNYGYTF.